These 15 T cell receptor beta chains originate from one sample sequenced in a study of blood T cell repertoires in COVID-19. Repertoires were generated with immunoSEQ multiplex PCR, while TCRdb's copy carries only in-frame clones and drops some. Seen here are 200,000 to 250,000 clones, 82% observed once, and the top ten hold about 12%. Sample: peripheral blood. The receptors derive from a woman aged 40 to 50 with acute or convalescent COVID-19.

This clone was counted a single time. The chain employs TRBV6-4 and TRBJ1-2, with 8 positions matching TRBD1. V was clipped by 6 bases and J by 7 bases; unmatched bases: 7. CDR1 and CDR2 (germline): MRHNA, SNTAGT. The CDR3 totals 13 residues. The chain's CDR3 is CASSRDRLGGYTF. CDR3 in DNA: TGTGCCAGCAGCCGGGACAGGCTGGGTGGCTACACCTTC.

This rearrangement joins TRBV27 to TRBJ2-7, with D maybe TRBD1 (5 bases). Germline CDR1 MNHEY, CDR2 SMNVEV (reference sequence). Trimming left V 5 bases short and J 0 bases short, with 11 bases between. This CDR3 region has 14 residues. The CDR3 here is CASSPRQSSYEQYF. CDR3 in DNA: TGTGCCAGCAGTCCCCGACAGAGCTCCTACGAGCAGTACTTC.

In regard to this clone: The sample contains more than one DNA sequence encoding this CDR3. This chain connects TRBV5-1 to TRBJ2-5; 7 nucleotides agree with TRBD2. After removal of 0 bases from V and 2 bases from J, the junction contained 4 bases not matched to a gene. This CDR3 region has 15 residues. Looked up from germline, CDR1 is SGHRS and CDR2 is YFSETQ. CDR3 coding DNA: TGCGCCAGCAGCTTGGGACTAGCAAGGCAAGAGACCCAGTACTTC. Translating it yields CASSLGLARQETQYF.

The chain uses TRBV27 and TRBJ1-1, with TRBD1 as a possible D gene (6 bases). The CDR3 spans 13 residues. Germline CDR1 reads MNHEY; CDR2 reads SMNVEV (reference sequence). V was trimmed by 2 bases and J by 6 bases, leaving 10 bases between them. CDR3 DNA: TGTGCCAGCAGTTTACGGGGGGCTTCTGAAGCTTTCTTT. As protein: CASSLRGASEAFF.

This clone appeared a single time. The J gene is TRBJ2-5, the V gene TRBV5-1; 8 positions match TRBD1. Germline CDR1 SGHRS, CDR2 YFSETQ. CDR3 length: 12 residues. The ends lost 4 bases at V and 7 bases at J; junction bases unmatched: 3. The CDR3 DNA sequence: TGCGCCAGCAGCCCGGACAGGGCGACCCAGTACTTC. Its translation is CASSPDRATQYF. The full variable domain, completed using reference TRBV5-1 and TRBJ2-5, is KAGVTQTPRYLIKTRGQQVTLSCSPISGHRSVSWYQQTPGQGLQFLFEYFSETQRNKGNFPGRFSGRQFSNSRSEMNVSTLELGDSALYLCASSPDRATQYFGPGTRLLVL.

The chain employs TRBV6-5 and TRBJ2-3; 10 positions match TRBD1. Germline values: CDR1 MNHEY, CDR2 SVGAGI. V dropped 5 bases and J dropped 13; count of bases not matched to a gene: 12. The length of the CDR3 is 14 residues. The CDR3 sequence is CASSRTGGTGEEYF. The DNA of the CDR3 is TGTGCCAGCAGTCGTACCGGCGGGACAGGGGAGGAGTATTTT.

The rearrangement links TRBV3-1 (or the pseudogene TRBV3-2) to TRBJ2-1, with TRBD2 matching over 8 bases. The CDR3 extends over 15 amino acids. In germline, CDR1 is LGHDT, CDR2 YNNKEL (reference sequence). The trim removed 2 bases at V and 4 bases at J, leaving 4 bases unmatched. In DNA, the CDR3 is TGTGCCAGCAGCCAAAGAGCGGGAGTGTACAATGAGCAGTTCTTC. Protein product: CASSQRAGVYNEQFF.

The genes are TRBV12-3 or TRBV12-4 and TRBJ1-2, with TRBD1 as a possible D gene (6 bases). V was cut by 1 base and J by 7 bases, with 7 bases left in between. This CDR3 has 12 residues. The CDR3 is CASSLGTAGYTF. The CDR3 nucleotides are TGTGCCAGCAGTTTAGGGACAGCTGGCTACACCTTC.

The chain links TRBV5-1 to TRBJ1-6; D is undetermined. Germline CDR1 and CDR2: SGHRS and YFSETQ. V dropped 2 bases and J dropped 1 base, with 7 bases sitting between them. The CDR3 has 15 amino acids. CDR3 loop: CASSLEGSYNSPLHF. The DNA for the CDR3 is TGCGCCAGCAGCTTAGAGGGTTCCTATAATTCACCCCTCCACTTT.

The chain's CDR3 is CASSLAAYNEQFF. Written as DNA, the CDR3 is TGTGCCAGCAGCCTAGCGGCCTACAATGAGCAGTTCTTC. The gene calls are TRBV7-3 and TRBJ2-1; 7 bases are a match to TRBD2. Germline trimming cut 5 bases from V and 2 bases from J; bases unmatched to any gene: 0. This CDR3 comprises 13 residues. The germline CDR1 and CDR2 sequences are SGHTA and FQGTGA.

The rearrangement uses TRBV19 and TRBJ1-4; D unclear. Trimming shortened V by 7 bases and J by 3 bases, and 18 bases separated the two germline ends. This CDR3 is built from 16 residues. Germline-derived CDR1 and CDR2 are LNHDA and SQIVND (reference sequence). CDR3 nucleotide sequence: TGTGCCAGTATGAGGCGGAGGGAGCGGGCTAATGAAAAACTGTTTTTT. This sequence encodes CASMRRRERANEKLFF. Looking up the rest from reference TRBV19 and TRBJ1-4 gives the full variable domain: DGGITQSPKYLFRKEGQNVTLSCEQNLNHDAMYWYRQDPGQGLRLIYYSQIVNDFQKGDIAEGYSVSREKKESFPLTVTSAQKNPTAFYLCASMRRRERANEKLFFGSGTQLSVL.

The sample holds many counts of this clone. V is TRBV6-5 and J is TRBJ1-2, with D possibly TRBD1 on 6 matching bases. Trimming cost V 7 bases and J 6 bases, with 15 bases left between them. CDR1 and CDR2 (germline): MNHEY, SVGAGI. The CDR3 totals 13 residues. CDR3 bases: TGTGCCAGCACTCCTGGGGGCGGCGATGGCTACACCTTC. It codes for CASTPGGGDGYTF.

The table lists this clone with a count of one. The chain couples TRBV19 to TRBJ1-1; D remains unclear. Trimming removed 3 bases from V and 1 base from J, with 9 bases in between. CDR3 length equals 14 residues. The germline V gene has CDR1 LNHDA and CDR2 SQIVND (reference sequence). The CDR3 DNA follows: TGTGCCAGTAGTATGGGCCCCCAGAACACTGAAGCTTTCTTT. Amino acid sequence: CASSMGPQNTEAFF.

This clone was detected a few times. Written as DNA, the CDR3 is TGTGCCTGGAGGGCCCCTAGAATCGATGAGCAGTTCTTC. Protein sequence: CAWRAPRIDEQFF. The rearrangement joins TRBV30 to TRBJ2-1; no firm D call. CDR3 length equals 13 residues. V shed 3 bases and J shed 8 bases, with 14 bases lying between them. CDR1 is GTSNPN and CDR2 is SVGIG in the germline V gene (reference sequence).

The chain couples TRBV15 to TRBJ2-3, with D tentatively TRBD1 (6 bases). Germline V lookup: CDR1 LNHNV, CDR2 YYDKDF (reference sequence). This CDR3 spans 12 amino acids. The germline V and J ends were trimmed by 3 bases and 8 bases, with 9 bases remaining between them. The CDR3 DNA reads TGTGCCACCAGCAGGGACAGCGGTACGCAGTATTTT. As protein: CATSRDSGTQYF. Full variable domain (outside the CDR3, taken from reference TRBV15 and TRBJ2-3): DAMVIQNPRYQVTQFGKPVTLSCSQTLNHNVMYWYQQKSSQAPKLLFHYYDKDFNNEADTPDNFQSRRPNTSFCFLDIRSPGLGDTAMYLCATSRDSGTQYFGPGTRLTVL.